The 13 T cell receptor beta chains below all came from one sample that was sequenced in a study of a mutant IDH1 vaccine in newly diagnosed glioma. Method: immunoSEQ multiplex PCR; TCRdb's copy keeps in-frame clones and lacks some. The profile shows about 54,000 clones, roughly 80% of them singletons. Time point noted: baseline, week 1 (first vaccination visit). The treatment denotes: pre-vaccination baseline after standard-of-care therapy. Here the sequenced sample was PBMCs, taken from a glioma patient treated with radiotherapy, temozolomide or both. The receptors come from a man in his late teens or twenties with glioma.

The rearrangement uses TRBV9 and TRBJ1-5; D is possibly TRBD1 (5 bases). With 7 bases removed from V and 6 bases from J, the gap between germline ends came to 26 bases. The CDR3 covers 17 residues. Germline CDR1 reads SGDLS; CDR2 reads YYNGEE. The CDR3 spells CASLPRTGLGEFQPQHF. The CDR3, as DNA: TGTGCCAGCCTGCCCCGTACTGGTCTAGGGGAATTTCAGCCCCAGCATTTT.

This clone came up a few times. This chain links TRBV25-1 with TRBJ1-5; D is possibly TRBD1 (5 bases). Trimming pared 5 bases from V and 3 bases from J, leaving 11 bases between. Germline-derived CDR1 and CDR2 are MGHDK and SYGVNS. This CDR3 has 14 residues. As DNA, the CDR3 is TGTGCCAGCAGTAAGCAGGGTTTCAATCAGCCCCAGCATTTT. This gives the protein CASSKQGFNQPQHF.

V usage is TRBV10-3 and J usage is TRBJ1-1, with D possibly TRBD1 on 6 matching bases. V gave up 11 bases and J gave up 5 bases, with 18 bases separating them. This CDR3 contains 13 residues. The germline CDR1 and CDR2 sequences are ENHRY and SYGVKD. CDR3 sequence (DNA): TGTGCCTCCCGGGGGGGGCAACGAACTGAAGCTTTCTTT. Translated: CASRGGQRTEAFF.

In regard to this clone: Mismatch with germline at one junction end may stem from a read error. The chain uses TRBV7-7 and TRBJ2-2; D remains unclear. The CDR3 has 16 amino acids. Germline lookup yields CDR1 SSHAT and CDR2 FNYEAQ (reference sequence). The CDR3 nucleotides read TGTGCTAGCAGCTTAGGTGGGAACAGGAACACCGGGGAGCTGTTTTTT. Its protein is CASSLGGNRNTGELFF.

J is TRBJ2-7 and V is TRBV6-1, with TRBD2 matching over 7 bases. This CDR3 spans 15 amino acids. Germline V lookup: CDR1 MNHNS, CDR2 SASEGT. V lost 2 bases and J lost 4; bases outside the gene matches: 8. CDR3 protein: CASSEWGEGPYEQYF. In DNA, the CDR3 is TGTGCCAGCAGTGAATGGGGGGAGGGCCCATACGAGCAGTACTTC.

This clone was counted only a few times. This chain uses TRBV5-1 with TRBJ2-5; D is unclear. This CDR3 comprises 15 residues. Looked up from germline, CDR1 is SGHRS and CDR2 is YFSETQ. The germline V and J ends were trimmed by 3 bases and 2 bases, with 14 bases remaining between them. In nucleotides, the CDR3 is TGCGCCAGCAGCTCCCCGGCGGTTACGCAAGAGACCCAGTACTTC. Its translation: CASSSPAVTQETQYF.

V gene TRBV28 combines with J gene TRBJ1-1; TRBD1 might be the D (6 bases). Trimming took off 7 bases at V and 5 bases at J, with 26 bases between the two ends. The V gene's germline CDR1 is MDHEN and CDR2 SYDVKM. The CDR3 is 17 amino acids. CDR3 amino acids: CASTKGLFGGRRTEAFF. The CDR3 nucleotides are TGTGCCAGCACCAAGGGTCTCTTCGGGGGGCGACGTACTGAAGCTTTCTTT. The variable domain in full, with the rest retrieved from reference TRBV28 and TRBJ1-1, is DVKVTQSSRYLVKRTGEKVFLECVQDMDHENMFWYRQDPGLGLRLIYFSYDVKMKEKGDIPEGYSVSREKKERFSLILESASTNQTSMYLCASTKGLFGGRRTEAFFGQGTRLTVV.

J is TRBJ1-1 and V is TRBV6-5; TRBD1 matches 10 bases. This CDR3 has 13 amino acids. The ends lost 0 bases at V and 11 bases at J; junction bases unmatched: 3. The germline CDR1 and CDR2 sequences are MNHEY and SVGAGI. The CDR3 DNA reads TGTGCCAGCAGTTACTCCGGGACAGGGGATGCTTTCTTT. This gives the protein CASSYSGTGDAFF.

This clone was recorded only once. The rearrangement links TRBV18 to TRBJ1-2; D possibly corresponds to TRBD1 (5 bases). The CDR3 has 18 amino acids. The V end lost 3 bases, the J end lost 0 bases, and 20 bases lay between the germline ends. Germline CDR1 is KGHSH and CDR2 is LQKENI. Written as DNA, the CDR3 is TGTGCCAGCTCACCGTCCGGGACCACGTTTGAAGCTAACTATGGCTACACCTTC. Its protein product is CASSPSGTTFEANYGYTF.

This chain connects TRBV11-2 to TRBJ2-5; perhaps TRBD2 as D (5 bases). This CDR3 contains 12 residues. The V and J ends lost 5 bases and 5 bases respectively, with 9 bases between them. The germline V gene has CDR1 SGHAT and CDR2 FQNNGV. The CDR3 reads CASSPGEETQYF. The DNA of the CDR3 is TGTGCCAGCAGCCCTGGGGAGGAGACCCAGTACTTC.

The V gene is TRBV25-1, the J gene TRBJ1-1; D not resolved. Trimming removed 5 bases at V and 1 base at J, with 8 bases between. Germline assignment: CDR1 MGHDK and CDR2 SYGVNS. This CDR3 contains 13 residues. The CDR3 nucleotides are TGTGCCAGCAGTCCACGGAAGAACACTGAAGCTTTCTTT. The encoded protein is CASSPRKNTEAFF.

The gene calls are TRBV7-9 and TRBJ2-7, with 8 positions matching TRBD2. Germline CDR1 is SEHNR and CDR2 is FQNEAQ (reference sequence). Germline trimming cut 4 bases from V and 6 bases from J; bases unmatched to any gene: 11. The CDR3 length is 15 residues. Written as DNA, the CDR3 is TGTGCCAGCAGCTCCCCGGGACTAGAATCAGGCGAGCAGTACTTC. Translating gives CASSSPGLESGEQYF.

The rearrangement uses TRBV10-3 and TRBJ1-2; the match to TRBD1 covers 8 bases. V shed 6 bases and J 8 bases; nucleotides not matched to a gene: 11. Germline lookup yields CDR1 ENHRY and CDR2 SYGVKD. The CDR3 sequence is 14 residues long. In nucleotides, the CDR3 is TGTGCCATCAGGGATGCAGGGGGCATGGGGGGCTACACCTTC. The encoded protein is CAIRDAGGMGGYTF.